This T cell receptor (beta chain) emerged from a study of OX40 agonist ivuxolimab in advanced cancers. CDR1 is SGHTA and CDR2 is FQGTGA in the germline V gene. The V end was cut by 2 bases, the J end by 4 bases, with 11 bases between. This CDR3 is built from 15 residues. TCRdb keeps only in-frame clones here, not all; method: immunoSEQ multiplex PCR. The sample carries some 74,000 clones, around 82% recorded once. The receptor was isolated from an adult with an advanced solid tumor such as melanoma, head and neck, liver or kidney cancer. The sequences come from CD4+ or CD8+ T cells sorted from blood, collected in a trial of the OX40 agonist ivuxolimab. The chain links TRBV7-3 to TRBJ2-2; TRBD2 is a possible D gene (6 bases). CDR3 in amino acids: CASSLGLASTGELFF. In DNA, the CDR3 is TGTGCCAGCAGCTTAGGCCTAGCGTCCACCGGGGAGCTGTTTTTT. The full variable domain, completed using reference TRBV7-3 and TRBJ2-2, is GAGVSQTPSNKVTEKGKYVELRCDPISGHTALYWYRQSLGQGPEFLIYFQGTGAADDSGLPNDRFFAVRPEGSVSTLKIQRTERGDSAVYLCASSLGLASTGELFFGEGSRLTVL.